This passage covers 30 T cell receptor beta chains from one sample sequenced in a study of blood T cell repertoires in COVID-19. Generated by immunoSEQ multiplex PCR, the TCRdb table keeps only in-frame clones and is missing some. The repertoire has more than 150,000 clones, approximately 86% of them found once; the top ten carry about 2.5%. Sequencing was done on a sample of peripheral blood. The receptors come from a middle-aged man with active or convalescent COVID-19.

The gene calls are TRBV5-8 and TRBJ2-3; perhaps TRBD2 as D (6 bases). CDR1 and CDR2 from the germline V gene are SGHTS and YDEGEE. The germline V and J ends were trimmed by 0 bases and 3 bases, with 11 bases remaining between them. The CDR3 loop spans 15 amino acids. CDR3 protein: CASSLAGVRTDTQYF. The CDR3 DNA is TGTGCCAGCAGCTTGGCGGGGGTGAGGACAGATACGCAGTATTTT.

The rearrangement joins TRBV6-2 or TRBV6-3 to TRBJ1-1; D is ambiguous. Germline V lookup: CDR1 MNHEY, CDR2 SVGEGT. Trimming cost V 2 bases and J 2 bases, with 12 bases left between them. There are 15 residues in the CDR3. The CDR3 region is CASSYRSVVNTEAFF. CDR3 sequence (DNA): TGTGCCAGCAGTTACCGTTCCGTTGTAAACACTGAAGCTTTCTTT.

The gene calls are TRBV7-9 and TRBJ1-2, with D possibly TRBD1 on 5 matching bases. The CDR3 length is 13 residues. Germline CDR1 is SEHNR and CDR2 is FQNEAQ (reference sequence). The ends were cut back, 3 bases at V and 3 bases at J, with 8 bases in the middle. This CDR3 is CASSFPGDYGYTF. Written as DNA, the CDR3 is TGTGCCAGCAGCTTTCCGGGGGACTATGGCTACACCTTC.

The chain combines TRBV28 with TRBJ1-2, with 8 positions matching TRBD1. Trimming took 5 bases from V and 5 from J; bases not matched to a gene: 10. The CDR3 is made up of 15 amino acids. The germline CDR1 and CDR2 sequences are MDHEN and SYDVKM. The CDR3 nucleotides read TGTGCCAGCAGTGCAAACAGGGGGGATGGGTATGGCTACACCTTC. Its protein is CASSANRGDGYGYTF.

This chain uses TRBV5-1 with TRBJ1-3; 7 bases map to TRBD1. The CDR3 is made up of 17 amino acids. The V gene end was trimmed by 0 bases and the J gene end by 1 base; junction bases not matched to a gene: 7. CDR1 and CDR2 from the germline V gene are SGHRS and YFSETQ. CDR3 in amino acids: CASSLAPTGISGNTIYF. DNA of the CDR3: TGCGCCAGCAGCTTGGCCCCGACAGGGATTTCTGGAAACACCATATATTTT.

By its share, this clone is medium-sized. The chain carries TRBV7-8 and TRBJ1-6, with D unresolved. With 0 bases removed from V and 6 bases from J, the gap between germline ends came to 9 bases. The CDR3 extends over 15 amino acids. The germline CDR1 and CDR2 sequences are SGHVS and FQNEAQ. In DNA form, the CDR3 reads TGTGCCAGCAGCTTAGCCTTAAGCCTTAATTCACCCCTCCACTTT. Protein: CASSLALSLNSPLHF.

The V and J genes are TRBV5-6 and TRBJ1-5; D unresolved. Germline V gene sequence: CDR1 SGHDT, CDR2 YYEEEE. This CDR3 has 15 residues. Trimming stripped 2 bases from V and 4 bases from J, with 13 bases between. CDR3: CASSFSGSGNQPQHF. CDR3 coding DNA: TGTGCCAGCAGCTTTTCCGGGAGCGGGAATCAGCCCCAGCATTTT.

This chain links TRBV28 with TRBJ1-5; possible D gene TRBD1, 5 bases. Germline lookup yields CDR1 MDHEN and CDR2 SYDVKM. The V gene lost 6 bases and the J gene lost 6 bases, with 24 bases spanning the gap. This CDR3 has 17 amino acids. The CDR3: CASSSAGLTNSGQPQHF. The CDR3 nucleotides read TGTGCCAGCAGCTCAGCGGGACTGACAAATTCGGGTCAGCCCCAGCATTTT.

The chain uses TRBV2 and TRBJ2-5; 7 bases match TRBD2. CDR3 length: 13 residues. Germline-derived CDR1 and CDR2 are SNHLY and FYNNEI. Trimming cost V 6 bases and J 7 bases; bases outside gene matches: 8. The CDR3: CASSRIGEGTQYF. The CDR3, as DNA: TGTGCCAGCAGCCGAATAGGGGAGGGGACCCAGTACTTC.

CDR3 nucleotides: TGCAGCGTCAGGGTTAACTATGGCTACACCTTC. It codes for CSVRVNYGYTF. This chain links TRBV29-1 with TRBJ1-2, with D tentatively TRBD1 (5 bases). V lost 6 bases and J 1 base, leaving 6 bases between the germline ends. Germline values: CDR1 SQVTM, CDR2 ANQGSEA. The CDR3 loop spans 11 amino acids.

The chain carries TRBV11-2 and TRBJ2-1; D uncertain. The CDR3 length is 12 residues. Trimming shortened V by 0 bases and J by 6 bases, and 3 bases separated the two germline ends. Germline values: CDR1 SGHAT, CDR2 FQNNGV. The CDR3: CASSLDGNEQFF. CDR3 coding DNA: TGTGCCAGCAGCTTAGACGGCAATGAGCAGTTCTTC.

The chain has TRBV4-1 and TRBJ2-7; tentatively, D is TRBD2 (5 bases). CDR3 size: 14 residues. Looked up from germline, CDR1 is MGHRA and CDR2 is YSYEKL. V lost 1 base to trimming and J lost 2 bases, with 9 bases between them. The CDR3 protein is CASSQGLTTYEQYF. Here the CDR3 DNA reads TGCGCCAGCAGCCAAGGGCTGACTACCTACGAGCAGTACTTC.

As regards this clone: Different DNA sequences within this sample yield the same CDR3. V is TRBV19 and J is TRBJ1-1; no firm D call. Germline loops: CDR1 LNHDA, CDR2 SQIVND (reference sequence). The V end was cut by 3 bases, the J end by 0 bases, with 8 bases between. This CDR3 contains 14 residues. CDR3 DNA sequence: TGTGCCAGTAGTATGGGTAGCATGAACACTGAAGCTTTCTTT. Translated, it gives CASSMGSMNTEAFF. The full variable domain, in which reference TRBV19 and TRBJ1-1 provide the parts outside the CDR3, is DGGITQSPKYLFRKEGQNVTLSCEQNLNHDAMYWYRQDPGQGLRLIYYSQIVNDFQKGDIAEGYSVSREKKESFPLTVTSAQKNPTAFYLCASSMGSMNTEAFFGQGTRLTVV.

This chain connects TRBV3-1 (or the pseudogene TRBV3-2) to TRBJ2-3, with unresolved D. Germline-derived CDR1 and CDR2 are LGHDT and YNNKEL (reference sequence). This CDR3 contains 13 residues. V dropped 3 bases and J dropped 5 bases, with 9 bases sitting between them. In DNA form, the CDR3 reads TGTGCCAGCAGCCAGAGCGCGTTAGATACGCAGTATTTT. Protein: CASSQSALDTQYF.

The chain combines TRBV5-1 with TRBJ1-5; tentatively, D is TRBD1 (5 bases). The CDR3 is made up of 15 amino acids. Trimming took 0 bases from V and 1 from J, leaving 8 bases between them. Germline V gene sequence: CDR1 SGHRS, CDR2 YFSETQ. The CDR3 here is CASSLAGNSNQPQHF. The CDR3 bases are TGCGCCAGCAGCTTGGCAGGGAACAGCAATCAGCCCCAGCATTTT.

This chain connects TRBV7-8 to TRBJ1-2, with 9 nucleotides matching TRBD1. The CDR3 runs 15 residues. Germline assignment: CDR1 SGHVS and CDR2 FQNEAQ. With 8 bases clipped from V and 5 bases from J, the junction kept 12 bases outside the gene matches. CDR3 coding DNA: TGTGCCAGCGAGCCCGGGACAGGGACTTATTATGGCTACACCTTC. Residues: CASEPGTGTYYGYTF.

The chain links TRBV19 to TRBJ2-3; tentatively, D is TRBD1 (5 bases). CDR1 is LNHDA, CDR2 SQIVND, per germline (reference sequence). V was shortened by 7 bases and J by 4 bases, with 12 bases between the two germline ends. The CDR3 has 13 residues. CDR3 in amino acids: CASTLAGSDTQYF. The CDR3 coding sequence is TGTGCCAGTACCCTGGCAGGGTCAGATACGCAGTATTTT.

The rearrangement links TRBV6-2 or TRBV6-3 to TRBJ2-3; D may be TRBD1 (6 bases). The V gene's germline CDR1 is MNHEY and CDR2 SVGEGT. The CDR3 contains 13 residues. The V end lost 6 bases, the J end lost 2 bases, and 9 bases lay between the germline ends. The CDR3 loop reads CASSLGATDTQYF. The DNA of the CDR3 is TGTGCCAGCAGCCTGGGGGCCACAGATACGCAGTATTTT.

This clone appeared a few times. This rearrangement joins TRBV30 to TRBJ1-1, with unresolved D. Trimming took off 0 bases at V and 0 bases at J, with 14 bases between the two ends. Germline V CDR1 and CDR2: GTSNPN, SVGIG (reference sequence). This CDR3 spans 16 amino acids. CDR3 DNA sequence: TGTGCCTGGAGTGTACAGACGCTGGGCATGAACACTGAAGCTTTCTTT. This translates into CAWSVQTLGMNTEAFF.

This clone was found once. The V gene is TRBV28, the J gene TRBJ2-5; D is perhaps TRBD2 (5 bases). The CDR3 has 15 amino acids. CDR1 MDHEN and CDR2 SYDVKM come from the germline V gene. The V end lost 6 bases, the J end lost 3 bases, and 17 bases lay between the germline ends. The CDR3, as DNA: TGTGCCAGCAGGGCACCCGGGCTAGCAAAAGAGACCCAGTACTTC. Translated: CASRAPGLAKETQYF.

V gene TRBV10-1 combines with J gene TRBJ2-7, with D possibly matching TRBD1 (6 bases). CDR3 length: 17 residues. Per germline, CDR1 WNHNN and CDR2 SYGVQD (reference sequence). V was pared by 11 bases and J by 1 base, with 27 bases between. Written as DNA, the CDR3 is TGCGCCGGAAAAACAGGGAACCTTCTACCTAGATCCTACGAGCAGTACTTC. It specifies CAGKTGNLLPRSYEQYF.

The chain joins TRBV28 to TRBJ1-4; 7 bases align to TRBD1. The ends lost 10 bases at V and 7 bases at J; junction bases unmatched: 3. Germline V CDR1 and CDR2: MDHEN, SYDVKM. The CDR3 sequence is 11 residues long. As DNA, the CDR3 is TGTGCCACCCGACAGGGTGAAAAACTGTTTTTT. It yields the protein CATRQGEKLFF.

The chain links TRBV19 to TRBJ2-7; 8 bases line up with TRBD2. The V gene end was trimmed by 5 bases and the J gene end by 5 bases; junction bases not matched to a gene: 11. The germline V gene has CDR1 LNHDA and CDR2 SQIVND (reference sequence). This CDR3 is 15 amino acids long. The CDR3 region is CASSSIGGGSDEQYF. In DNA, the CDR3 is TGTGCCAGTAGTTCAATCGGGGGGGGTAGCGACGAGCAGTACTTC.

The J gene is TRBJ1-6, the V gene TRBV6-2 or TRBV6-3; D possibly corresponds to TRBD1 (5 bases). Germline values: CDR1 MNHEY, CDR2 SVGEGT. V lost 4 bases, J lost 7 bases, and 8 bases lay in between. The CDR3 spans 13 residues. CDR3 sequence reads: CASSSGGNSPLHF. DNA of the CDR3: TGTGCCAGCAGTTCGGGGGGGAATTCACCCCTCCACTTT.

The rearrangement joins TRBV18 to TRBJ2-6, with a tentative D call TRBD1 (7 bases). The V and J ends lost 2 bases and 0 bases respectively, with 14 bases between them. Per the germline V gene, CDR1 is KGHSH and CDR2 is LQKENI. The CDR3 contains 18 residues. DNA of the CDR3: TGTGCCAGCTCACCAGCGGGACAGCTTAACTCTGGGGCCAACGTCCTGACTTTC. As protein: CASSPAGQLNSGANVLTF. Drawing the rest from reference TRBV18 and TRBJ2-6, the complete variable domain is NAGVMQNPRHLVRRRGQEARLRCSPMKGHSHVYWYRQLPEEGLKFMVYLQKENIIDESGMPKERFSAEFPKEGPSILRIQQVVRGDSAAYFCASSPAGQLNSGANVLTFGAGSRLTVL.

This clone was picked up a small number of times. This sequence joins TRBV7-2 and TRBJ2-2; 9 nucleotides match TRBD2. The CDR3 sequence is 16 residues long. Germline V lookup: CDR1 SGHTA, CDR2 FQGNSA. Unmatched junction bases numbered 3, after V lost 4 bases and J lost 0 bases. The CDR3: CASSSGTSSNTGELFF. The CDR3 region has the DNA TGTGCCAGCAGCTCCGGGACTAGCTCGAACACCGGGGAGCTGTTTTTT.

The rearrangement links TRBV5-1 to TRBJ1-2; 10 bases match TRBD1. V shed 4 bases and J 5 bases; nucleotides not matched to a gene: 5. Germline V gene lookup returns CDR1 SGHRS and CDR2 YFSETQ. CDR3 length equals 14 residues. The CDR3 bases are TGCGCCAGCAGCAGGGGACAGGGGACGTATGGCTACACCTTC. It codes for CASSRGQGTYGYTF.

CDR3 loop: CASSLGQGRNQPQHF. DNA of the CDR3: TGCGCCAGCAGTCTTGGACAGGGAAGGAATCAGCCCCAGCATTTT. The chain carries TRBV4-1 and TRBJ1-5; 8 bases line up with TRBD1. CDR3 length equals 15 residues. V trimming: 6 bases; J trimming: 4 bases; junction bases outside the gene matches: 8. Germline loops: CDR1 MGHRA, CDR2 YSYEKL.

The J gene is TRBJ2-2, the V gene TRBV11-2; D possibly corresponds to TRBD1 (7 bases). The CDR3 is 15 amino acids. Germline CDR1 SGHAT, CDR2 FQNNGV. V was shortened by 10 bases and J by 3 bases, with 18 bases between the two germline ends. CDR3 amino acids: CATAGQRTDTGELFF. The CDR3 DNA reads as TGTGCCACCGCGGGACAGCGGACCGACACCGGGGAGCTGTTTTTT.

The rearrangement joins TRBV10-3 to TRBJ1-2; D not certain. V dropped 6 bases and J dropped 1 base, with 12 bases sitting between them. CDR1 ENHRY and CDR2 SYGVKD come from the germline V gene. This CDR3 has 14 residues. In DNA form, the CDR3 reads TGTGCCATCAGCAAAACCGGGAGTAACTATGGCTACACCTTC. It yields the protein CAISKTGSNYGYTF.